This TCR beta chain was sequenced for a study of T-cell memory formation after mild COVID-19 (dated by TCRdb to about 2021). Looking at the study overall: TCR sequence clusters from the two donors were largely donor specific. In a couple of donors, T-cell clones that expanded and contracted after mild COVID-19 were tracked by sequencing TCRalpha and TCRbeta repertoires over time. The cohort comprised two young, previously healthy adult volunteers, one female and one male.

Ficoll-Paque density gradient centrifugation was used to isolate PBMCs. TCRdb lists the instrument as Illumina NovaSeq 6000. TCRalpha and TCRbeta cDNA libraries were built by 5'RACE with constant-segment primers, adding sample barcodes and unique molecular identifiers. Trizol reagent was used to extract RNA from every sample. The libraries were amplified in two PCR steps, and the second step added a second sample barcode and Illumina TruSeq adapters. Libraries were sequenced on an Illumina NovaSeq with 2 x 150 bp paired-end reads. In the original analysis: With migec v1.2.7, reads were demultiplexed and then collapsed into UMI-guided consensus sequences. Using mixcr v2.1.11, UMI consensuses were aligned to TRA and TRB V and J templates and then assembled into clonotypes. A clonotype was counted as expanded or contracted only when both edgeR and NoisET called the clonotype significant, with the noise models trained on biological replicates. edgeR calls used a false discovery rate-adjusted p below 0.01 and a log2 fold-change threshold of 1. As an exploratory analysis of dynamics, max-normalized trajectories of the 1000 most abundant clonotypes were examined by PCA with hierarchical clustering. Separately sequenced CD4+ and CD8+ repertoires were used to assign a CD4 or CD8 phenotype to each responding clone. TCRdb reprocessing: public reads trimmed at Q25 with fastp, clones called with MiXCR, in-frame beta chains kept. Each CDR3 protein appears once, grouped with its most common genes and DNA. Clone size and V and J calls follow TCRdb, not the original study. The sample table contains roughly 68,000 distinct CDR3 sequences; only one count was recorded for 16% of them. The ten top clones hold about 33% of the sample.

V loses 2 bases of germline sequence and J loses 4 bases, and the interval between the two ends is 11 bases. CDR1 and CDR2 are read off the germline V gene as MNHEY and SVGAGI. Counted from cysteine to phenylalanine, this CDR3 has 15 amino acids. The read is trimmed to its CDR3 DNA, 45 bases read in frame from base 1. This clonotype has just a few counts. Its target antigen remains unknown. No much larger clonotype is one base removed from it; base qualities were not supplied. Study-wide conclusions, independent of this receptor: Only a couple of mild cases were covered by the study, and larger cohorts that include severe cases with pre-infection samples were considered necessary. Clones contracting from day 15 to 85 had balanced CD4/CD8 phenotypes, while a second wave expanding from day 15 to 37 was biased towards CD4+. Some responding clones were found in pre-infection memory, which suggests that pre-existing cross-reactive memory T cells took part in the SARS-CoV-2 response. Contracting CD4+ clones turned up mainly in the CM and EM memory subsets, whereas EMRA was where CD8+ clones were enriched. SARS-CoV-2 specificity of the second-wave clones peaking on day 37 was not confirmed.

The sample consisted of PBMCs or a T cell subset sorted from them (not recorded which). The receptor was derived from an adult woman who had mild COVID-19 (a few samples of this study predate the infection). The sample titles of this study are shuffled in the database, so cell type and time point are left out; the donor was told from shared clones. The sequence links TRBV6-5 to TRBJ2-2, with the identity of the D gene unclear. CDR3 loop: CASSYGPDGTGELFF. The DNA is TGTGCCAGCAGTTACGGCCCCGACGGCACCGGGGAGCTGTTTTTT.